A single sample gave rise to the 17 T cell receptor beta chains below, sequenced in a study of T cell responses to AZD1222 COVID-19 vaccine. Using immunoSEQ multiplex PCR, the repertoire was profiled, and TCRdb retains in-frame clones only, with some absent. The sample has about 140,000 clones; just under 95% are singletons. The sequencing here drew on peripheral blood, taken after recovery from COVID-19. All receptors derive from an adult who had recovered from COVID-19.

V gene TRBV7-9 combines with J gene TRBJ1-5; the match to TRBD1 covers 7 bases. Germline CDR1 reads SEHNR; CDR2 reads FQNEAQ (reference sequence). V lost 0 bases and J lost 4; bases outside the gene matches: 9. The length of the CDR3 is 17 residues. CDR3 sequence reads: CASSLARGQGGNQPQHF. DNA of the CDR3: TGTGCCAGCAGCTTAGCTCGGGGGCAGGGGGGAAATCAGCCCCAGCATTTT.

This chain uses TRBV6-5 with TRBJ1-6, with 8 bases fitting TRBD1. V dropped 7 bases and J dropped 7; count of bases not matched to a gene: 9. The CDR3 spans 15 residues. CDR1 and CDR2 from the germline V gene are MNHEY and SVGAGI. CDR3 nucleotide sequence: TGTGCCAGCAACCCGACAGGGGTTAAGAATTCACCCCTCCACTTT. It is translated as CASNPTGVKNSPLHF.

The chain is built from TRBV6-5 and TRBJ2-7; D ambiguous. From germline, CDR1 is MNHEY and CDR2 SVGAGI. The germline V and J ends were trimmed by 6 bases and 1 base, with 13 bases remaining between them. CDR3 length: 14 residues. CDR3 region: CASSQHGPSYEQYF. The CDR3 region has the DNA TGTGCCAGCAGCCAGCACGGACCTTCCTACGAGCAGTACTTC.

The rearrangement links TRBV18 to TRBJ2-5, with D perhaps matching TRBD1 (6 bases). V was shortened by 3 bases and J by 5 bases, with 10 bases between the two germline ends. Germline V lookup: CDR1 KGHSH, CDR2 LQKENI. The CDR3 is 13 amino acids. The CDR3 here is CASSPGARETQYF. The DNA for the CDR3 is TGTGCCAGCTCACCGGGGGCGCGGGAGACCCAGTACTTC.

This chain uses TRBV7-9 with TRBJ2-7; the match to TRBD2 covers 9 bases. J gave up 5 bases and V 7 bases, and 12 bases lay outside the gene matches. There are 15 residues in the CDR3. CDR1 and CDR2 from the germline V gene are SEHNR and FQNEAQ (reference sequence). CDR3 sequence reads: CASTQPGVAGDEQYF. The CDR3 nucleotides read TGTGCCAGCACCCAACCAGGGGTAGCGGGAGACGAGCAGTACTTC.

The V and J genes are TRBV6-1 and TRBJ1-2; D is unresolved. Germline assignment: CDR1 MNHNS and CDR2 SASEGT. The CDR3 spans 12 residues. V gave up 3 bases and J gave up 8 bases, with 10 bases separating them. The CDR3 DNA reads as TGTGCCAGCAGTGAGCCCCCTGTGGGCTACACCTTC. Translation: CASSEPPVGYTF.

This clone has a handful of counts. The gene calls are TRBV19 and TRBJ2-5, with TRBD1 identical over 10 bases. Per germline, CDR1 LNHDA and CDR2 SQIVND (reference sequence). This CDR3 region has 17 residues. After removal of 5 bases from V and 1 base from J, the junction contained 10 bases not matched to a gene. The CDR3 sequence is CASSPGGQGYTQETQYF. The DNA of the CDR3 is TGTGCCAGTAGTCCAGGGGGACAGGGGTATACCCAAGAGACCCAGTACTTC.

This chain joins TRBV28 and TRBJ2-5; 9 positions agree with TRBD1. This CDR3 is built from 14 residues. With V trimmed by 6 bases and J by 5 bases, 7 bases remained unmatched. The germline V gene encodes CDR1 MDHEN and CDR2 SYDVKM. The DNA for the CDR3 is TGTGCCAGCAGACCACAGGGGGCGCAGGAGACCCAGTACTTC. Translated: CASRPQGAQETQYF. The variable domain in full, with the rest retrieved from reference TRBV28 and TRBJ2-5, is DVKVTQSSRYLVKRTGEKVFLECVQDMDHENMFWYRQDPGLGLRLIYFSYDVKMKEKGDIPEGYSVSREKKERFSLILESASTNQTSMYLCASRPQGAQETQYFGPGTRLLVL.

CDR3 loop: CASSIGGLAGVNEQFF. In DNA form, the CDR3 reads TGTGCCAGTAGTATAGGTGGACTAGCGGGAGTTAATGAGCAGTTCTTC. This sequence joins TRBV19 and TRBJ2-1; 13 bases line up with TRBD2. The CDR3 has 16 residues. Per germline, CDR1 LNHDA and CDR2 SQIVND (reference sequence). With V trimmed by 1 base and J by 7 bases, 4 bases remained unmatched.

The chain joins TRBV15 to TRBJ2-3; no firm D call. The V end lost 0 bases, the J end lost 4 bases, and 8 bases lay between the germline ends. Germline lookup yields CDR1 LNHNV and CDR2 YYDKDF (reference sequence). The length of the CDR3 is 14 residues. CDR3 in DNA: TGTGCCACCAGCAGAGAGGGGTCCCCAGATACGCAGTATTTT. Its translation: CATSREGSPDTQYF. Combining the CDR3 with reference TRBV15 and TRBJ2-3 gives the whole variable domain DAMVIQNPRYQVTQFGKPVTLSCSQTLNHNVMYWYQQKSSQAPKLLFHYYDKDFNNEADTPDNFQSRRPNTSFCFLDIRSPGLGDTAMYLCATSREGSPDTQYFGPGTRLTVL.

The V and J genes are TRBV24-1 and TRBJ2-1; either TRBD1 or TRBD2 may supply D (6 bases each). The CDR3 contains 17 residues. With 5 bases removed from V and 0 bases from J, the gap between germline ends came to 16 bases. Germline V gene sequence: CDR1 KGHDR, CDR2 SFDVKD. The CDR3: CATSGPGGPSSYNEQFF. The CDR3 DNA reads TGTGCCACCAGTGGTCCCGGGGGCCCGAGCTCCTACAATGAGCAGTTCTTC.

The V gene is TRBV7-2, the J gene TRBJ1-4; possibly TRBD1 for D (5 bases). CDR1 SGHTA and CDR2 FQGNSA come from the germline V gene. The CDR3 is 15 residues long. Trimming removed 4 bases from V and 6 bases from J, with 15 bases in between. The CDR3 region is CASSYTGGPYEKLFF. As DNA, the CDR3 is TGTGCCAGCAGCTACACGGGGGGACCATATGAAAAACTGTTTTTT. The whole variable domain, remainder taken from reference TRBV7-2 and TRBJ1-4, is GAGVSQSPSNKVTEKGKDVELRCDPISGHTALYWYRQSLGQGLEFLIYFQGNSAPDKSGLPSDRFSAERTGGSVSTLTIQRTQQEDSAVYLCASSYTGGPYEKLFFGSGTQLSVL.

The V gene is TRBV2, the J gene TRBJ1-1; D remains ambiguous. The V and J ends lost 9 bases and 2 bases respectively, with 13 bases between them. The germline gives CDR1 SNHLY, CDR2 FYNNEI. This CDR3 comprises 13 residues. The CDR3 region has the DNA TGTGCCAGTCCCGGCGGAACCAACACTGAAGCTTTCTTT. Translated: CASPGGTNTEAFF.

In regard to this clone: Sequence at one end of the junction differs from germline and may be a read error. The chain combines TRBV7-3 with TRBJ2-2; 9 nucleotides match TRBD1. The CDR3 consists of 15 residues. Germline V gene data show CDR1 as SGHTA and CDR2 as FQGTGA. The CDR3 loop reads CASSVTGGAGGELFF. CDR3 coding DNA: TGTGCCAGCAGCGTAACAGGGGGCGCAGGCGGGGAGCTGTTTTTT.

J is TRBJ2-7 and V is TRBV5-1; the match to TRBD2 covers 7 bases. Germline CDR1 and CDR2: SGHRS and YFSETQ. The CDR3 runs 14 residues. After removal of 3 bases from V and 0 bases from J, the junction contained 3 bases not matched to a gene. The CDR3 region has the DNA TGCGCCAGCAGCTGGGAGGGAAGCTCCTACGAGCAGTACTTC. Translation: CASSWEGSSYEQYF. The variable domain in full, completed from reference TRBV5-1 and TRBJ2-7, reads KAGVTQTPRYLIKTRGQQVTLSCSPISGHRSVSWYQQTPGQGLQFLFEYFSETQRNKGNFPGRFSGRQFSNSRSEMNVSTLELGDSALYLCASSWEGSSYEQYFGPGTRLTVT.

This chain links TRBV2 with TRBJ2-1; either TRBD1 or TRBD2 may supply D (5 bases each). Germline assignment: CDR1 SNHLY and CDR2 FYNNEI. This CDR3 comprises 16 residues. Trimming shortened V by 7 bases and J by 3 bases, and 19 bases separated the two germline ends. The CDR3 loop is CASTWDALRVYNEQFF. CDR3 DNA sequence: TGTGCCAGCACTTGGGACGCCTTGAGGGTCTACAATGAGCAGTTCTTC.

The chain employs TRBV2 and TRBJ1-4, with D hard to call. Trimming took off 4 bases at V and 8 bases at J, with 14 bases between the two ends. The CDR3 is made up of 14 amino acids. Germline CDR1 SNHLY, CDR2 FYNNEI. The CDR3 DNA sequence: TGTGCCAGCAGTGGGGTACCCGGGGAGGAAAAACTGTTTTTT. Protein sequence: CASSGVPGEEKLFF.